This paragraph covers one T cell receptor beta chain sequence. The antigen is undetermined. The source of the sample is a study of OX40 agonist ivuxolimab in advanced cancers. On the study more broadly: Each patient was given ivuxolimab into a vein every 2 weeks, at 0.01 to 10 mg/kg. Antecedent anti-PD-1, anti-PD-L1 or anti-CTLA-4 therapy was permissible, with under 50% having received some.

The study, taken as a whole, reports: The study did not work out the antigen specificity of the expanded peripheral T cells.

The CDR3 covers 14 residues. Trimming removed 2 bases from V and 5 bases from J, with 13 bases in between. CDR1 and CDR2 from the germline V gene are SGHTA and FQGTGA. Only in-frame clones appear in the TCRdb table, and some are missing; sequencing was by immunoSEQ multiplex PCR. The sample includes around 76,000 clones, roughly nine tenths of them seen just once. V usage is TRBV7-3 and J usage is TRBJ2-7; tentative D call: TRBD2 (5 bases). The TCR was taken from an adult with an advanced solid tumor such as melanoma, head and neck, liver or kidney cancer. The sequencing used CD4+ or CD8+ T cells sorted from blood, collected in a trial of the OX40 agonist ivuxolimab. The CDR3, as DNA: TGTGCCAGCAGCTTACGGCCCGGGGTCGACGAGCAGTACTTC. It yields the protein CASSLRPGVDEQYF.